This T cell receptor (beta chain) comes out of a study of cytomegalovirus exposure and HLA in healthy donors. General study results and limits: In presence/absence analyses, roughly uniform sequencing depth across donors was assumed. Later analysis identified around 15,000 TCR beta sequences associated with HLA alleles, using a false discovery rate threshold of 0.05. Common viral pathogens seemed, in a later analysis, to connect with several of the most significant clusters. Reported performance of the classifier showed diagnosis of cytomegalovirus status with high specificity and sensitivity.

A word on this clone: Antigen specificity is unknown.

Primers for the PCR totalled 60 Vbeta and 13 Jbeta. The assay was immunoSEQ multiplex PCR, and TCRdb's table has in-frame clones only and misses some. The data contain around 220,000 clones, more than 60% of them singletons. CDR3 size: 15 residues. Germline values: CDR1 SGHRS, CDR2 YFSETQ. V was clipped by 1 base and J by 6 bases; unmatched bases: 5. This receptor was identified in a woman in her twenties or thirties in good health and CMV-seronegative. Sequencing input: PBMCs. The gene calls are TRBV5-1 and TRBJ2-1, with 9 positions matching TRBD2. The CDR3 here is CASSLTTSGANEQFF. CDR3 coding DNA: TGCGCCAGCAGCTTGACGACTAGCGGTGCCAATGAGCAGTTCTTC.